These 30 T cell receptor beta chains came from one sample sequenced in a study of blood T cell repertoires in COVID-19 (dated by TCRdb to about 2020). The receptor library was made with the immunoSEQ multiplex PCR assay. The table was pulled from immuneACCESS by TCRdb, which kept in-frame rearrangements only. Such tables lose some clones; where checked, under half of the loss comes from unresolved V genes, and the rest has no known cause. Counted in this sample were some 460,000 clones; around 89% of them appeared once. 4% to 5.5% of the sample comes from the top ten. The sequencing input was peripheral blood. The receptors stem from a woman in her twenties or thirties with acute or convalescent COVID-19.

CDR3 protein: CASSEGLGQGMTEAFF. CDR3 DNA: TGTGCCAGCAGTGAAGGACTCGGGCAGGGGATGACTGAAGCTTTCTTT. This sequence joins TRBV2 and TRBJ1-1; a possible D gene is TRBD1 (6 bases). V was pared by 1 base and J by 5 bases, with 17 bases between. The CDR3 totals 16 residues. CDR1 and CDR2 (germline): SNHLY, FYNNEI.

The J gene is TRBJ2-1, the V gene TRBV30; D might be TRBD2 (5 bases). CDR3 size: 14 residues. Germline V lookup: CDR1 GTSNPN, CDR2 SVGIG (reference sequence). The germline V and J ends were trimmed by 5 bases and 7 bases, with 18 bases remaining between them. The CDR3 spells CAWAPLDRGNEQFF. The CDR3 coding sequence is TGTGCCTGGGCCCCCCTGGACCGAGGGAATGAGCAGTTCTTC.

Here the CDR3 reads CASAVTLGRVLTEAFF. The CDR3 nucleotides read TGTGCTAGTGCCGTAACCCTAGGCAGGGTTCTCACTGAAGCTTTCTTT. V is TRBV12-5 and J is TRBJ1-1; TRBD1 is a possible D gene (5 bases). Trimming removed 7 bases from V and 4 bases from J, with 22 bases in between. The CDR3 consists of 16 residues. Per germline, CDR1 LGHNT and CDR2 FRNRAP. The variable domain in full, with the rest retrieved from reference TRBV12-5 and TRBJ1-1, is DARVTQTPRHKVTEMGQEVTMRCQPILGHNTVFWYRQTMMQGLELLAYFRNRAPLDDSGMPKDRFSAEMPDATLATLKIQPSEPRDSAVYFCASAVTLGRVLTEAFFGQGTRLTVV.

CDR3 loop: CASSLKGQGFPYEQYF. CDR3 DNA sequence: TGTGCCAGCAGTTTAAAGGGACAGGGGTTCCCCTACGAGCAGTACTTC. This sequence joins TRBV27 and TRBJ2-7; the match to TRBD1 covers 10 bases. CDR1 and CDR2 (germline): MNHEY, SMNVEV (reference sequence). Trimming removed 2 bases from V and 2 bases from J; junction bases left unmatched: 6. CDR3 length: 16 amino acids.

The rearrangement uses TRBV7-2 and TRBJ1-1; D ambiguous. The CDR3 runs to 13 residues. The germline gives CDR1 SGHTA, CDR2 FQGNSA. Deletions cut 5 bases from V and 0 bases from J, with 7 bases between. The CDR3 nucleotides are TGTGCCAGCAGCCCGCGAATGAACACTGAAGCTTTCTTT. Encoded protein: CASSPRMNTEAFF.

This chain joins TRBV5-4 and TRBJ1-6; maybe TRBD1 (5 bases). CDR1 is SGHNT and CDR2 is YYREEE in the germline V gene (reference sequence). The CDR3 has 14 residues. Trimming took off 2 bases at V and 5 bases at J, with 8 bases between the two ends. CDR3 DNA: TGTGCCAGCAGCTTAGACAGCCATAATTCACCCCTCCACTTT. It encodes CASSLDSHNSPLHF.

V and J are TRBV2 and TRBJ2-1; a weak D match, TRBD2 (6 bases). V lost 0 bases and J 9 bases, leaving 12 bases between the germline ends. The germline CDR1 and CDR2 sequences are SNHLY and FYNNEI. CDR3 size: 14 residues. Written as DNA, the CDR3 is TGTGCCAGCAGTGAAGCTAGACTAGAACGTGAGCAGTTCTTC. It is translated as CASSEARLEREQFF.

The genes are TRBV30 and TRBJ2-7; the match to TRBD1 covers 8 bases. The CDR3 length is 12 residues. CDR1 and CDR2 (germline): GTSNPN, SVGIG (reference sequence). J was trimmed by 4 bases and V by 5 bases; bases with no gene match: 4. CDR3 sequence reads: CAWGQGYYEQYF. The CDR3 region has the DNA TGTGCCTGGGGACAGGGATATTACGAGCAGTACTTC.

In DNA form, the CDR3 reads TGTGCCACCGGGGAGGGGGACGAGCAGTACTTC. Its protein is CATGEGDEQYF. This chain links TRBV15 with TRBJ2-7; a weak D match, TRBD2 (7 bases). Germline CDR1 is LNHNV and CDR2 is YYDKDF (reference sequence). V gave up 8 bases and J gave up 5 bases, with 10 bases separating them. The CDR3 has 11 residues.

The chain uses TRBV6-5 and TRBJ1-6; 8 bases line up with TRBD1. CDR3 length: 15 residues. CDR1 is MNHEY, CDR2 SVGAGI, per germline. The J segment lost 10 bases and the V segment lost 7 bases, leaving 12 bases of the junction unmatched. The CDR3 DNA reads as TGTGCCAGCACTGCGGACAGGGCACTATTATCACCCCTCCACTTT. This sequence encodes CASTADRALLSPLHF.

The table lists this clone with a count of one. V gene TRBV7-3 combines with J gene TRBJ2-5; the D gene is possibly TRBD1 (7 bases). Germline values: CDR1 SGHTA, CDR2 FQGTGA. The V end lost 5 bases, the J end lost 7 bases, and 20 bases lay between the germline ends. This CDR3 region has 15 residues. CDR3 residues: CASSAYRGGVGTQYF. CDR3 coding DNA: TGTGCCAGCAGCGCATACAGGGGAGGAGTGGGGACCCAGTACTTC.

This clone showed up just a few times. The chain couples TRBV30 to TRBJ1-2; D is unresolved. The germline V gene encodes CDR1 GTSNPN and CDR2 SVGIG (reference sequence). With 0 bases removed from V and 8 bases from J, the gap between germline ends came to 10 bases. CDR3 length: 12 residues. The CDR3: CAWSVPGKGYTF. CDR3 in DNA: TGTGCCTGGAGTGTACCCGGGAAAGGCTACACCTTC.

The chain recombines TRBV25-1 with TRBJ2-1, with TRBD1 identical over 7 bases. The trim removed 8 bases at V and 2 bases at J, leaving 9 bases unmatched. Per germline, CDR1 MGHDK and CDR2 SYGVNS. This CDR3 comprises 15 residues. CDR3 loop: CASRDRESTYNEQFF. Written as DNA, the CDR3 is TGTGCCAGCCGAGACAGGGAGTCGACCTACAATGAGCAGTTCTTC. The whole variable domain, remainder taken from reference TRBV25-1 and TRBJ2-1, is EADIYQTPRYLVIGTGKKITLECSQTMGHDKMYWYQQDPGMELHLIHYSYGVNSTEKGDLSSESTVSRIRTEHFPLTLESARPSHTSQYLCASRDRESTYNEQFFGPGTRLTVL.

This clone was detected a few times. The CDR3 sequence: CASSVYRGYEQYF. In DNA, the CDR3 is TGTGCCAGTAGTGTATATCGCGGCTACGAGCAGTACTTC. The rearrangement links TRBV19 to TRBJ2-7; D gene uncertain. The CDR3 extends over 13 amino acids. Germline CDR1 reads LNHDA; CDR2 reads SQIVND (reference sequence). The germline V and J ends were trimmed by 5 bases and 3 bases, with 11 bases remaining between them.

This clone was recorded only once. In DNA form, the CDR3 reads TGTGCCAGCAGCTTCCGGGGGGCCAAAAACATTCAGTACTTC. Translated, it gives CASSFRGAKNIQYF. The V call is TRBV5-8, the J call TRBJ2-4, with D maybe TRBD2 (6 bases). CDR1 and CDR2 (germline): SGHTS, YDEGEE. The CDR3 extends over 14 amino acids. The V end lost 2 bases, the J end lost 1 base, and 7 bases lay between the germline ends.

The chain carries TRBV30 and TRBJ2-1, with D perhaps matching TRBD2 (6 bases). In germline, CDR1 is GTSNPN, CDR2 SVGIG (reference sequence). This CDR3 is built from 14 residues. V dropped 0 bases and J dropped 4 bases, with 10 bases sitting between them. The CDR3 coding sequence is TGTGCCTGGAGTGTCGGCGCGGGGTACAATGAGCAGTTCTTC. It is translated as CAWSVGAGYNEQFF. Using reference TRBV30 and TRBJ2-1 for the parts outside the CDR3, the full variable domain is SQTIHQWPATLVQPVGSPLSLECTVEGTSNPNLYWYRQAAGRGLQLLFYSVGIGQISSEVPQNLSASRPQDRQFILSSKKLLLSDSGFYLCAWSVGAGYNEQFFGPGTRLTVL.

The chain has TRBV28 and TRBJ1-5, with 11 bases lining up with TRBD1. The ends lost 3 bases at V and 0 bases at J; junction bases unmatched: 7. CDR3 size: 18 residues. The germline V gene has CDR1 MDHEN and CDR2 SYDVKM. CDR3 DNA: TGTGCCAGCAGTTTTCCTCGGACAGGGGGCCGTAGCAATCAGCCCCAGCATTTT. This gives the protein CASSFPRTGGRSNQPQHF.

The CDR3 sequence is CASSLNFPGGSGELFF. CDR3 in DNA: TGTGCCAGCAGCTTAAACTTCCCAGGGGGCTCCGGGGAGCTGTTTTTT. This rearrangement joins TRBV7-8 to TRBJ2-2; 8 bases map to TRBD1. The ends lost 2 bases at V and 6 bases at J; junction bases unmatched: 8. CDR1 and CDR2 from the germline V gene are SGHVS and FQNEAQ. There are 16 residues in the CDR3.

The gene calls are TRBV9 and TRBJ1-6; 8 bases fit TRBD1. CDR1 SGDLS and CDR2 YYNGEE come from the germline V gene. The trim removed 0 bases at V and 6 bases at J, leaving 2 bases unmatched. The CDR3 has 15 residues. The CDR3 nucleotides read TGTGCCAGCAGCGTAGGGGACAGGATTAATTCACCCCTCCACTTT. Translated: CASSVGDRINSPLHF.

The CDR3 loop is CASSQEGVTIYF. The CDR3 coding sequence is TGTGCCAGCAGCCAAGAAGGGGTCACCATATATTTT. V usage is TRBV3-1 (or the pseudogene TRBV3-2) and J usage is TRBJ1-3; D possibly corresponds to TRBD1 (5 bases). Germline V gene data show CDR1 as LGHDT and CDR2 as YNNKEL (reference sequence). This CDR3 spans 12 amino acids. The ends were cut back, 0 bases at V and 9 bases at J, with 6 bases in the middle.

V usage is TRBV19 and J usage is TRBJ2-5, with 7 bases that match TRBD2. Germline CDR1 LNHDA, CDR2 SQIVND (reference sequence). The CDR3 loop spans 14 amino acids. After removal of 6 bases from V and 5 bases from J, the junction contained 9 bases not matched to a gene. The CDR3 region has the DNA TGTGCCAGTAGCGGGGGGACCTTGGGGGAGACCCAGTACTTC. It encodes CASSGGTLGETQYF.

The genes are TRBV5-1 and TRBJ1-4, with TRBD1 identical over 10 bases. The CDR3 contains 16 residues. Per germline, CDR1 SGHRS and CDR2 YFSETQ. Trimming at V came to 4 bases and at J to 2 bases, leaving 5 bases not matched to a gene. The CDR3 here is CASSPGTGVTNEKLFF. The CDR3 nucleotides read TGCGCCAGCAGCCCCGGGACAGGGGTTACTAATGAAAAACTGTTTTTT. The complete variable domain, with remaining parts taken from reference TRBV5-1 and TRBJ1-4, reads KAGVTQTPRYLIKTRGQQVTLSCSPISGHRSVSWYQQTPGQGLQFLFEYFSETQRNKGNFPGRFSGRQFSNSRSEMNVSTLELGDSALYLCASSPGTGVTNEKLFFGSGTQLSVL.

Turning to this clone: The same CDR3 is also encoded by other DNA sequences in this sample. The CDR3 protein is CSAPGYYGYTF. CDR3 coding DNA: TGCAGTGCCCCGGGGTACTATGGCTACACCTTC. The chain links TRBV20-1 to TRBJ1-2; D ambiguous. Germline V gene sequence: CDR1 DFQATT, CDR2 SNEGSKA (reference sequence). This CDR3 region has 11 residues. The germline V and J ends were trimmed by 6 bases and 3 bases, with 8 bases remaining between them.

The V and J genes are TRBV3-1 (or the pseudogene TRBV3-2) and TRBJ2-7; TRBD1 might be the D (6 bases). The germline V and J ends were trimmed by 1 base and 5 bases, with 15 bases remaining between them. Germline V gene sequence: CDR1 LGHDT, CDR2 YNNKEL (reference sequence). This CDR3 has 15 amino acids. CDR3 in amino acids: CASSQALRGPHEQYF. For the CDR3, the DNA is TGTGCCAGCAGCCAAGCTCTCAGGGGTCCCCACGAGCAGTACTTC.

The V and J genes are TRBV7-2 and TRBJ2-3; no clear D gene. The CDR3 spans 13 residues. From germline, CDR1 is SGHTA and CDR2 FQGNSA. Trimming removed 4 bases at V and 2 bases at J, with 7 bases between. CDR3 bases: TGTGCCAGCAGCTGGGCTCCCACAGATACGCAGTATTTT. It yields the protein CASSWAPTDTQYF.

This clone was detected only once. The chain joins TRBV29-1 to TRBJ2-5; tentatively, D is TRBD2 (6 bases). CDR1 SQVTM and CDR2 ANQGSEA come from the germline V gene. The V end lost 2 bases, the J end lost 5 bases, and 15 bases lay between the germline ends. The CDR3 is made up of 14 amino acids. The CDR3 DNA is TGCAGCGTTGAAAGTCCGGAGGGGCGGGAGACCCAGTACTTC. Translated: CSVESPEGRETQYF.

The chain recombines TRBV24-1 with TRBJ2-3, with D perhaps matching TRBD1 (5 bases). V dropped 3 bases and J dropped 6 bases, with 18 bases sitting between them. Germline V gene data show CDR1 as KGHDR and CDR2 as SFDVKD. The CDR3 totals 16 residues. CDR3 in amino acids: CATSDPAQAPVDTQYF. The CDR3 coding sequence is TGTGCCACCAGTGATCCGGCACAGGCCCCCGTGGATACGCAGTATTTT.

The chain joins TRBV19 to TRBJ1-1; D remains unclear. The V and J ends lost 3 bases and 2 bases respectively, with 7 bases between them. Germline V CDR1 and CDR2: LNHDA, SQIVND (reference sequence). The CDR3 length is 13 residues. The CDR3, as DNA: TGTGCCAGTAGTATCGCCACAAACACTGAAGCTTTCTTT. Encoded protein: CASSIATNTEAFF.

The CDR3 loop reads CASSPSGWQGSSYEQYF. For the CDR3, the DNA is TGTGCCAGCAGCCCCTCGGGTTGGCAGGGCTCTTCTTACGAGCAGTACTTC. The rearrangement uses TRBV13 and TRBJ2-7; the D gene is possibly TRBD1 (5 bases). Per germline, CDR1 PRHDT and CDR2 FYEKMQ (reference sequence). This CDR3 region has 17 residues. Trimming stripped 5 bases from V and 4 bases from J, with 24 bases between.

The V gene is TRBV6-5, the J gene TRBJ2-7, with TRBD2 matching 8 bases. The junction had 11 bases not matched to a gene; V was cut back by 7 bases and J by 3 bases. CDR1 and CDR2 from the germline V gene are MNHEY and SVGAGI. The CDR3 is 15 amino acids. The CDR3: CASIRIGGVIYEQYF. The DNA for the CDR3 is TGTGCCAGCATTAGAATCGGGGGGGTTATCTACGAGCAGTACTTC.